This TCR beta chain derives from a study of blood T cell repertoires in COVID-19. Turning to the study itself: COVID-19 samples, acute and convalescent, were from the United States, Italy and Spain. Sample material is recorded as cDNA or gDNA derived from T cells, B-cell-depleted T cells, or PBMCs.

As originally analysed: Reference gene primer amplification yielded estimated nucleated cell counts. Libraries were prepared by immunoSEQ multiplex PCR; TCRdb keeps only in-frame clonotypes and omits some of them. V and J calls and clone size are as listed in that table; D and trimming were resolved from the DNA. The top ten hold approximately 2.5% of the sample, which has approximately 220,000 clones, more than 65% seen once. The CDR3 has 17 residues. Trimming stripped 6 bases from V and 4 bases from J, with 22 bases between. Germline CDR1 and CDR2: LNHDA and SQIVND (reference sequence). This sequence joins TRBV19 and TRBJ1-5; unclear D gene. Specimen: peripheral blood. The TCR comes from an older woman with acute or convalescent COVID-19. As DNA, the CDR3 is TGTGCCAGTAGGTCCCGCGAGGGCCCTTCCACAAATCAGCCCCAGCATTTT. This encodes CASRSREGPSTNQPQHF.